These 27 T cell receptor beta chains share one sample of origin, sequenced in a study of OX40 agonist ivuxolimab in advanced cancers. Profiling relied on immunoSEQ multiplex PCR, and the TCRdb table lists in-frame clones only, not all of them. Among 90,000 to 100,000 clones listed, less than 90% were seen once. Sample: CD4+ or CD8+ T cells sorted from blood, taken in a trial of the OX40 agonist ivuxolimab. These receptors all stem from an adult with an advanced solid tumor such as melanoma, head and neck, liver or kidney cancer.

The chain carries TRBV14 and TRBJ1-1; TRBD1 aligns across 7 bases. Germline V gives CDR1 SGHDN, CDR2 FVKESK. With 4 bases clipped from V and 5 bases from J, the junction kept 4 bases outside the gene matches. The CDR3 contains 13 residues. CDR3 loop: CASSLQGNTEAFF. The CDR3 DNA is TGTGCCAGCAGCCTACAGGGGAATACTGAAGCTTTCTTT.

This clone was seen more than once but under ten times. The chain couples TRBV18 to TRBJ2-7; 7 bases match TRBD1. Germline trimming cut 3 bases from V and 3 bases from J; bases unmatched to any gene: 5. CDR1 is KGHSH, CDR2 LQKENI, per germline. The CDR3 runs 14 residues. CDR3 protein: CASSPPTGNYEQYF. The CDR3 coding sequence is TGTGCCAGCTCACCTCCGACAGGGAACTACGAGCAGTACTTC. Full variable domain (outside the CDR3, taken from reference TRBV18 and TRBJ2-7): NAGVMQNPRHLVRRRGQEARLRCSPMKGHSHVYWYRQLPEEGLKFMVYLQKENIIDESGMPKERFSAEFPKEGPSILRIQQVVRGDSAAYFCASSPPTGNYEQYFGPGTRLTVT.

The chain is built from TRBV7-9 and TRBJ1-1; possible D gene TRBD1, 5 bases. The CDR3 is made up of 15 amino acids. Between the trimmed V and J ends, which lost 6 bases and 0 bases, there was a span of 14 bases. The germline gives CDR1 SEHNR, CDR2 FQNEAQ (reference sequence). The CDR3 sequence: CASSLLGPMNTEAFF. As DNA, the CDR3 is TGTGCCAGCAGTCTCCTGGGACCGATGAACACTGAAGCTTTCTTT.

The rearrangement joins TRBV11-2 to TRBJ2-3, with TRBD2 as a possible D gene (5 bases). Germline CDR1 is SGHAT and CDR2 is FQNNGV. The CDR3 is 15 residues long. Trimming stripped 5 bases from V and 2 bases from J, with 14 bases between. The CDR3 coding sequence is TGTGCCAGCAGCCCCCACCAGCGGACCACAGATACGCAGTATTTT. It translates to CASSPHQRTTDTQYF.

This chain joins TRBV30 and TRBJ2-3, with TRBD1 identical over 7 bases. The CDR3 loop spans 18 amino acids. Germline V CDR1 and CDR2: GTSNPN, SVGIG (reference sequence). Unmatched junction bases numbered 12, after V lost 0 bases and J lost 0 bases. In DNA, the CDR3 is TGTGCCTGGAGTGTGGGTTGGGACAGATCCTCTAGCACAGATACGCAGTATTTT. Translated, it gives CAWSVGWDRSSSTDTQYF.

The J gene is TRBJ2-5, the V gene TRBV5-1, with TRBD2 matching 10 bases. J gave up 4 bases and V 7 bases, and 10 bases lay outside the gene matches. CDR3 length: 15 amino acids. Germline CDR1 SGHRS, CDR2 YFSETQ. CDR3 bases: TGCGCCAGCGTTCGGAGCGGGAGGGCGGGAGAGACCCAGTACTTC. Its translation is CASVRSGRAGETQYF.

On this clone: The germline gene is not matched at one end of the junction; a read error may be the cause. This chain uses TRBV28 with TRBJ1-1; a weak D match, TRBD1 (5 bases). CDR3 length: 15 amino acids. Germline CDR1 reads MDHEN; CDR2 reads SYDVKM. The CDR3 DNA sequence: TGTGCCAGCGGTGCAGCCTGGGGGGTGAAGACTGAAGCTTTCTTT. Translation gives CASGAAWGVKTEAFF.

V gene TRBV5-1 combines with J gene TRBJ2-5; D is unresolved. Trimming removed 4 bases at V and 7 bases at J, with 17 bases between. The CDR3 contains 14 residues. From germline, CDR1 is SGHRS and CDR2 YFSETQ. The CDR3 loop reads CASSPGPSRTTQYF. The DNA for the CDR3 is TGCGCCAGCAGCCCCGGACCGAGTCGTACGACCCAGTACTTC. Using reference TRBV5-1 and TRBJ2-5 for the parts outside the CDR3, the full variable domain is KAGVTQTPRYLIKTRGQQVTLSCSPISGHRSVSWYQQTPGQGLQFLFEYFSETQRNKGNFPGRFSGRQFSNSRSEMNVSTLELGDSALYLCASSPGPSRTTQYFGPGTRLLVL.

The CDR3 DNA sequence: TGTGCCAGCAGCAAAGGGAGGCGGGAGGCCGGTCATTACGAGCAGTACGTC. This translates into CASSKGRREAGHYEQYV. The V call is TRBV21-1, the J call TRBJ2-7; the listed D gene, TRBD2, was not tested against the DNA. TRBV21-1 is noted as a pseudogene. The CDR3 sequence is 17 residues long.

The count of this clone is one. The chain employs TRBV11-1 and TRBJ2-7; the match to TRBD2 covers 12 bases. V lost 1 base to trimming and J lost 6 bases; unmatched junction nucleotides: 7. CDR3 length equals 16 residues. CDR1 SGHAT and CDR2 FQDESV come from the germline V gene (reference sequence). CDR3 sequence reads: CASSLGTGTSGFEQYF. CDR3 coding DNA: TGTGCCAGCAGCTTAGGCACCGGGACTAGCGGGTTCGAGCAGTACTTC. The entire variable domain, with the rest obtained from reference TRBV11-1 and TRBJ2-7, is as follows: EAEVAQSPRYKITEKSQAVAFWCDPISGHATLYWYRQILGQGPELLVQFQDESVVDDSQLPKDRFSAERLKGVDSTLKIQPAELGDSAMYLCASSLGTGTSGFEQYFGPGTRLTVT.

V gene TRBV6-1 combines with J gene TRBJ2-7; D remains unclear. Germline CDR1 MNHNS, CDR2 SASEGT. V dropped 6 bases and J dropped 1 base, with 7 bases sitting between them. This CDR3 is built from 12 residues. The CDR3 protein is CASRTNSYEQYF. DNA of the CDR3: TGTGCCAGCAGGACCAATTCCTACGAGCAGTACTTC.

The rearrangement joins TRBV6-6 to TRBJ1-4; D is perhaps TRBD1 (6 bases). The CDR3 is made up of 15 amino acids. V lost 2 bases and J lost 4, with 11 bases in between. In germline, CDR1 is MNHNY, CDR2 SVGAGI (reference sequence). CDR3 residues: CASSYRTANNEKLFF. The CDR3 DNA is TGTGCCAGCAGTTACCGGACAGCGAATAATGAAAAACTGTTTTTT.

The rearrangement joins TRBV6-5 to TRBJ2-7; D ambiguous. CDR3 length: 14 amino acids. The germline V gene encodes CDR1 MNHEY and CDR2 SVGAGI. The V end lost 5 bases, the J end lost 1 base, and 12 bases lay between the germline ends. The CDR3, as DNA: TGTGCCAGCAGTGAAAAGGACCTATCCTACGAGCAGTACGTC. Translating gives CASSEKDLSYEQYV.

V and J are TRBV18 and TRBJ2-5; no reliable D call. Deletions cut 1 base from V and 1 base from J, with 4 bases between. The germline V gene has CDR1 KGHSH and CDR2 LQKENI. The CDR3 runs 13 residues. The DNA for the CDR3 is TGTGCCAGCTCACCACAACCCCAAGAGACCCAGTACTTC. Amino acid sequence: CASSPQPQETQYF. Full variable domain (remainder filled in from reference TRBV18 and TRBJ2-5): NAGVMQNPRHLVRRRGQEARLRCSPMKGHSHVYWYRQLPEEGLKFMVYLQKENIIDESGMPKERFSAEFPKEGPSILRIQQVVRGDSAAYFCASSPQPQETQYFGPGTRLLVL.

The chain recombines TRBV7-8 with TRBJ2-1; perhaps TRBD1 as D (6 bases). The V and J ends lost 1 base and 10 bases respectively, with 23 bases between them. CDR1 SGHVS and CDR2 FQNEAQ come from the germline V gene. The CDR3 totals 17 residues. CDR3 amino acids: CASSLGWSGGSPSEQFF. The CDR3, as DNA: TGTGCCAGCAGCTTAGGGTGGAGTGGGGGCAGCCCCAGCGAGCAGTTCTTC.

The chain has TRBV6-1 and TRBJ1-3; D unresolved. Deletions cut 2 bases from V and 1 base from J, with 3 bases between. Germline values: CDR1 MNHNS, CDR2 SASEGT. The CDR3 covers 13 residues. The CDR3 region is CASSEISGNTIYF. The CDR3 bases are TGTGCCAGCAGTGAAATTTCTGGAAACACCATATATTTT.

The DNA of the CDR3 is TGTGCCAGCAAACAGACCGGGACAGGTTTCAATGAGCAGTTCTTC. Amino acid sequence: CASKQTGTGFNEQFF. The V and J genes are TRBV2 and TRBJ2-1; TRBD1 agrees at 8 bases. Germline CDR1 SNHLY, CDR2 FYNNEI. V lost 7 bases, J lost 6 bases, and 11 bases stayed unmatched. The CDR3 has 15 amino acids.

The rearrangement joins TRBV19 to TRBJ1-5; D possibly corresponds to TRBD1 (5 bases). Per the germline V gene, CDR1 is LNHDA and CDR2 is SQIVND (reference sequence). The CDR3 loop spans 18 amino acids. V was trimmed by 3 bases and J by 4 bases, leaving 22 bases between them. In DNA, the CDR3 is TGTGCCAGTAGTATCAACGGGGCCGCTCCCTCCAGTAATCAGCCCCAGCATTTT. Translated: CASSINGAAPSSNQPQHF.

This rearrangement joins TRBV21-1 to TRBJ1-2. TRBV21-1 is a known pseudogene. The CDR3 has 15 amino acids. CDR3 DNA: TGTGCCAGCAGCGCAAGGACCGACAGCGGCTATGGCTACACCTTC. Protein: CASSARTDSGYGYTF.

The rearrangement joins TRBV28 to TRBJ2-7; TRBD1 aligns across 9 bases. The ends lost 7 bases at V and 5 bases at J; junction bases unmatched: 9. The CDR3 loop spans 14 amino acids. Germline V gene lookup returns CDR1 MDHEN and CDR2 SYDVKM. CDR3 loop: CASITGQGGHEQYF. CDR3 nucleotides: TGTGCCAGCATAACGGGACAGGGAGGACACGAGCAGTACTTC.

The chain links TRBV30 to TRBJ1-5; TRBD1 might be the D (5 bases). Germline V gene data show CDR1 as GTSNPN and CDR2 as SVGIG (reference sequence). This CDR3 region has 13 residues. V shed 3 bases and J shed 6 bases, with 12 bases lying between them. In DNA, the CDR3 is TGTGCCTGGAGCCCAGGGCCAGGTCAGCCCCAGCATTTT. Its protein product is CAWSPGPGQPQHF.

Only one count was recorded for this clone. The chain couples TRBV10-3 to TRBJ2-2; 13 positions agree with TRBD2. This CDR3 comprises 17 residues. The V and J ends lost 2 bases and 8 bases, in that order; junction bases with no gene match: 8. Germline-derived CDR1 and CDR2 are ENHRY and SYGVKD. The CDR3, as DNA: TGTGCCATCAGTGAGCCACCGGGACTAGCGGGAAATGGGGAGCTGTTTTTT. This gives the protein CAISEPPGLAGNGELFF.

The chain couples TRBV18 to TRBJ1-1; TRBD1 is a possible D gene (5 bases). The V gene's germline CDR1 is KGHSH and CDR2 LQKENI. V shed 0 bases and J shed 6 bases, with 8 bases lying between them. This CDR3 spans 13 amino acids. The CDR3: CASSPPARAEAFF. CDR3 sequence (DNA): TGTGCCAGCTCACCACCGGCCAGGGCTGAAGCTTTCTTT.

This chain uses TRBV19 with TRBJ2-5, with 12 bases identical to TRBD2. V was clipped by 5 bases and J by 6 bases; unmatched bases: 10. This CDR3 comprises 16 residues. Germline CDR1 LNHDA, CDR2 SQIVND (reference sequence). The CDR3 loop reads CASSPRTSGRRQTQYF. CDR3 DNA: TGTGCCAGTAGTCCCCGTACTAGCGGGAGGCGACAGACCCAGTACTTC.

The chain uses TRBV19 and TRBJ2-1; 8 bases fit TRBD2. The CDR3 covers 15 residues. V trimming: 9 bases; J trimming: 9 bases; junction bases outside the gene matches: 16. Per the germline V gene, CDR1 is LNHDA and CDR2 is SQIVND (reference sequence). CDR3 in DNA: TGTGCCAGCAAGGCCGGGACTAGTAGTTTGGGTGAGCAGTTCTTC. Its translation is CASKAGTSSLGEQFF.

The rearrangement joins TRBV6-5 to TRBJ1-1; TRBD1 matches at 7 bases. This CDR3 has 11 residues. J lost 4 bases, V lost 9 bases, and 2 bases had no gene match. Germline V gene data show CDR1 as MNHEY and CDR2 as SVGAGI. CDR3 sequence reads: CASRQGTEAFF. Written as DNA, the CDR3 is TGTGCCAGTAGACAGGGCACTGAAGCTTTCTTT.

Only a few counts were recorded for this clone. The chain carries TRBV15 and TRBJ1-3, with D perhaps matching TRBD1 (6 bases). Per the germline V gene, CDR1 is LNHNV and CDR2 is YYDKDF (reference sequence). V lost 3 bases, J lost 4 bases, and 13 bases lay in between. The CDR3 loop spans 15 amino acids. As DNA, the CDR3 is TGTGCCACCAGCAGGCAGACAGGTTTCGGAAACACCATATATTTT. This encodes CATSRQTGFGNTIYF.